Listed below are T cell receptor beta chains from one sample, sequenced in a study of CD8 T cells in Susac syndrome. TCRdb called the immunoSEQ multiplex PCR reads again in MiXCR, with one record for every CDR3 protein. In the table there are 150,000 to 200,000 distinct CDR3 sequences, roughly 94% of which are singletons. Sequenced input: CD4+ T cells from PBMCs. These receptors all come from a human donor with multiple sclerosis. The CDR3 runs from the conserved cysteine through the conserved F or W. A D gene is named only where the DNA matches it firmly. Expanded clones get a size class; other rows say once, few or many, or leave the size out.

J: TRBJ2-5
V: TRBV5-4
size: .
D: .
CDR3: CASSADPEGAQYF
DNA: TGTGCCAGCAGCGCTGACCCTGAAGGGGCCCAGTACTTC

J: TRBJ2-3
V: TRBV10-3
size: .
D: .
CDR3: CATRGKIPDTQYF
DNA: TGTGCCACACGGGGAAAGATCCCAGATACGCAGTATTTT

J: TRBJ2-2
V: TRBV28
size: .
D: TRBD2
CDR3: CASRTSGTGELFF
DNA: TGTGCCAGCAGGACTAGCGGCACCGGGGAGCTGTTTTTT

J: TRBJ1-2
V: TRBV29-1
size: .
D: .
CDR3: CSVERDFYGYTF
DNA: TGCAGCGTTGAAAGGGACTTCTATGGCTACACCTTC

J: TRBJ1-4
V: TRBV30
size: .
D: .
CDR3: CAWSGGRSTNEKLFF
DNA: TGTGCCTGGAGCGGTGGACGGTCAACTAATGAAAAACTGTTTTTT

J: TRBJ1-2
V: TRBV15
size: .
D: .
CDR3: CATSMGKAYGYTF
DNA: TGTGCCACCAGCATGGGTAAAGCCTATGGCTACACCTTC

J: TRBJ1-2
V: TRBV12-3/TRBV12-4
size: .
D: TRBD1
CDR3: CASSFDRAYGYTF
DNA: TGTGCCAGCAGTTTCGACAGGGCGTATGGCTACACCTTC

J: TRBJ2-6
V: TRBV5-1
size: .
D: TRBD2
CDR3: CASSFPLAGGTSGANVLTF
DNA: TGCGCCAGCAGCTTTCCACTAGCGGGAGGGACATCTGGGGCCAACGTCCTGACTTTC

J: TRBJ1-2
V: TRBV6-6
size: .
D: .
CDR3: CASNEGFIGFGYTF
DNA: TGTGCCAGCAACGAAGGTTTTATCGGATTTGGCTACACCTTC

J: TRBJ2-7
V: TRBV2
size: .
D: .
CDR3: CASKTEGDAYEQYF
DNA: TGTGCCAGCAAGACGGAGGGAGATGCCTACGAGCAGTACTTC

J: TRBJ2-3
V: TRBV24-1
size: .
D: TRBD1
CDR3: CATSEGQGLADTQYF
DNA: TGTGCCACCAGTGAAGGACAGGGTCTGGCAGATACGCAGTATTTT

J: TRBJ2-3
V: TRBV28
size: .
D: .
CDR3: CASSSPNIDTQYF
DNA: TGTGCCAGCAGCTCACCAAATATAGATACGCAGTATTTT

J: TRBJ1-3
V: TRBV10-3
size: once
D: TRBD1
CDR3: CAISLRQGDGNTIYF
DNA: TGTGCCATCAGCCTCCGCCAGGGGGATGGAAACACCATATATTTT

J: TRBJ2-3
V: TRBV7-2
size: .
D: .
CDR3: CASKLAGTDTQYF
DNA: TGTGCCAGTAAACTAGCAGGCACAGATACGCAGTATTTT

J: TRBJ1-1
V: TRBV3-1
size: .
D: .
CDR3: CASSPSSPNTEAFF
DNA: TGTGCCAGCAGCCCCTCGTCACCGAACACTGAAGCTTTCTTT

J: TRBJ1-5
V: TRBV30
size: .
D: TRBD1
CDR3: CAWSPGQGSTSRQPQHF
DNA: TGTGCCTGGAGTCCAGGACAGGGCAGTACTTCGCGTCAGCCCCAGCATTTT

J: TRBJ1-5
V: TRBV6-5
size: .
D: .
CDR3: CASRRSGQPQHF
DNA: TGTGCCAGCAGAAGGAGCGGGCAGCCCCAGCATTTT

J: TRBJ2-5
V: TRBV5-1
size: .
D: .
CDR3: CASSPRAGNPQETQYF
DNA: TGCGCCAGCAGCCCCCGTGCAGGGAATCCCCAAGAGACCCAGTACTTC

J: TRBJ2-4
V: TRBV2
size: .
D: .
CDR3: CASSDQGPKNIQYF
DNA: TGTGCCAGCAGTGACCAGGGTCCCAAAAACATTCAGTACTTC

J: TRBJ2-3
V: TRBV7-3
size: .
D: .
CDR3: CASSFRGGTDTQYF
DNA: TGTGCCAGCAGTTTTAGGGGGGGCACAGATACGCAGTATTTT

J: TRBJ1-1
V: TRBV7-2
size: .
D: TRBD1
CDR3: CASSFQGGMYTEAFF
DNA: TGTGCCAGCAGCTTCCAAGGGGGCATGTACACTGAAGCTTTCTTT

J: TRBJ1-2
V: TRBV12-3/TRBV12-4
size: .
D: TRBD1
CDR3: CASSHLRTGDRGGYTF
DNA: TGTGCCAGCAGTCATCTCCGGACAGGGGACAGGGGTGGCTACACCTTC

J: TRBJ1-1
V: TRBV7-2
size: .
D: .
CDR3: CASSLDRTPAFF
DNA: TGTGCCAGCAGCTTAGACCGCACTCCAGCTTTCTTT

J: TRBJ2-3
V: TRBV29-1
size: .
D: .
CDR3: CSARRGSDTQYF
DNA: TGCAGCGCCCGGAGGGGGTCGGATACGCAGTATTTT

J: TRBJ2-6
V: TRBV6-1
size: .
D: .
CDR3: CASSRGSGANVLTF
DNA: TGTGCCAGCAGTAGGGGTTCTGGGGCCAACGTCCTGACTTTC

J: TRBJ1-4
V: TRBV5-8
size: .
D: .
CDR3: CASSLFRGSEKLFF
DNA: TGTGCCAGCAGCTTGTTCCGGGGGAGCGAAAAACTGTTTTTT

J: TRBJ2-7
V: TRBV14
size: .
D: .
CDR3: CASSLTVNSYEQYF
DNA: TGTGCCAGCAGCCTGACGGTAAACTCCTACGAGCAGTACTTC